This TCR beta chain was found in a study of cytomegalovirus exposure and HLA in healthy donors. Findings of the study overall: Later on, analysis showed that most CMV-associated TCR beta chains appeared to be HLA-restricted.

This clone showed up just once. What it recognizes is unknown. V shed 5 bases and J shed 7 bases, with 11 bases lying between them. This CDR3 is 12 amino acids long. Germline V gene sequence: CDR1 LNHDA, CDR2 SQIVND (reference sequence). This PCR relied on a set of 60 Vbeta primers and 13 Jbeta primers. TCRdb keeps only in-frame clones here, not all; method: immunoSEQ multiplex PCR. The sample holds 150,000 to 200,000 clones, around 75% seen once. The chain is built from TRBV19 and TRBJ1-2; D possibly corresponds to TRBD1 (6 bases). Sequences were obtained from PBMCs. The receptor was derived from a man aged 18-30 years in good health and CMV-seropositive. The CDR3 sequence is CASSGAGVGYTF. For the CDR3, the DNA is TGTGCCAGTAGTGGAGCAGGGGTTGGCTACACCTTC.